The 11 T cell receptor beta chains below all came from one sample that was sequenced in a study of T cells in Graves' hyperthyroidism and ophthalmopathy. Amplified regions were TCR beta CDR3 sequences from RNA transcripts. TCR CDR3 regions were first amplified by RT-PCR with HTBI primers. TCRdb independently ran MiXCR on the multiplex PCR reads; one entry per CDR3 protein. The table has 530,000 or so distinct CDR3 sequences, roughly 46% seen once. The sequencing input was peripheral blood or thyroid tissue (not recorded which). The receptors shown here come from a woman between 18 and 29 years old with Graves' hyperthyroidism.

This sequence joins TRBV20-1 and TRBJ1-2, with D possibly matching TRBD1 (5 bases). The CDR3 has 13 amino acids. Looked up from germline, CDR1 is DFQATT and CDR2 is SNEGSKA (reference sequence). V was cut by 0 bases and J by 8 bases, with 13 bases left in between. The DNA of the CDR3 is TGCAGTGCTAGAGACCCTGGGGGTAAGGGCTACACCTTC. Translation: CSARDPGGKGYTF.

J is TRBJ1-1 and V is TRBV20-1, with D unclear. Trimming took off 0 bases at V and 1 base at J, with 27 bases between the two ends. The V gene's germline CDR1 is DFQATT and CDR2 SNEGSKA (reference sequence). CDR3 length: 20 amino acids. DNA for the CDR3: TGCAGTGCTAGAGATCTTCCTAGCGGGAGGCGGAGGGTGACGAACACTGAAGCTTTCTTT. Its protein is CSARDLPSGRRRVTNTEAFF.

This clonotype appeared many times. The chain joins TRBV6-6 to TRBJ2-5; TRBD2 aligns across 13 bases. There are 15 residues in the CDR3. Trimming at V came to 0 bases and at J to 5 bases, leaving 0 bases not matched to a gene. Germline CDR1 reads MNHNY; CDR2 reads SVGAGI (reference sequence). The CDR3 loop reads CASSYSGLAGETQYF. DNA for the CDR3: TGTGCCAGCAGTTACTCGGGACTAGCGGGGGAGACCCAGTACTTC.

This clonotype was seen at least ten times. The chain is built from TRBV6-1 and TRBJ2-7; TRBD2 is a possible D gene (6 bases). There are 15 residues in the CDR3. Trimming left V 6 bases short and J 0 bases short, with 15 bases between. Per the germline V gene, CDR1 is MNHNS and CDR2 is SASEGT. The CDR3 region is CASRTIAESSYEQYF. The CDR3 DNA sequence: TGTGCCAGCAGAACTATAGCGGAGAGCTCCTACGAGCAGTACTTC.

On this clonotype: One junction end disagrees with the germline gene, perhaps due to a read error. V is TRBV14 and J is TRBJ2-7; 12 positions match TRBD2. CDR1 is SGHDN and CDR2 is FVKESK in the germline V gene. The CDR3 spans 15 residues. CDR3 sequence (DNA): TGTGCCAGCAGCCTGCTAGCGGGAGGGAACTACGACCAGTACTTC. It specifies CASSLLAGGNYDQYF.

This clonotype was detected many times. CDR3 region: CASSLVGTPYEQYF. The CDR3 bases are TGTGCCAGCAGCTTAGTCGGGACCCCCTACGAGCAGTACTTC. The chain couples TRBV7-9 to TRBJ2-7; D may correspond to TRBD1 or TRBD2 (5 bases each). V was shortened by 1 base and J by 2 bases, with 9 bases between the two germline ends. This CDR3 contains 14 residues. Germline CDR1 and CDR2: SEHNR and FQNEAQ (reference sequence).

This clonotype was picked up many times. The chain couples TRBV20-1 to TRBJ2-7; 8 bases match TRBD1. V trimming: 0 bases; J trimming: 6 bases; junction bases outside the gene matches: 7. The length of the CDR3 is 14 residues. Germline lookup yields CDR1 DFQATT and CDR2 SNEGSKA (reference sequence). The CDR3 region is CSAREDRVNGEQYF. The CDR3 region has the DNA TGCAGTGCTAGAGAGGACAGGGTTAATGGCGAGCAGTACTTC.

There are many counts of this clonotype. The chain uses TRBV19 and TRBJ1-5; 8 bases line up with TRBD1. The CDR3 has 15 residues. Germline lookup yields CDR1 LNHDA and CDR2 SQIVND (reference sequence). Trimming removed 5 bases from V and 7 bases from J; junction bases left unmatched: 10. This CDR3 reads CASSPQGAQRQPQHF. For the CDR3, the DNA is TGTGCCAGTAGTCCCCAGGGGGCACAAAGGCAGCCCCAGCATTTT.

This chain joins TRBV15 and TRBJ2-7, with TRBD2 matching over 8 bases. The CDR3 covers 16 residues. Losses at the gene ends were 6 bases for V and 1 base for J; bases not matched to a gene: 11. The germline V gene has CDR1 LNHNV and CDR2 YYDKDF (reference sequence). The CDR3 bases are TGTGCCACCAGACCCTACAGCGGGAGAGGTTCCTACGAGCAGTACTTC. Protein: CATRPYSGRGSYEQYF.

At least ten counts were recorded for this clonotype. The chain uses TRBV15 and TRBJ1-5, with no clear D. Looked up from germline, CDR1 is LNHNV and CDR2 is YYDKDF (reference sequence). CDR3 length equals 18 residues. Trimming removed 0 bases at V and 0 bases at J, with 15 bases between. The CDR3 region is CATSREPYRKPSNQPQHF. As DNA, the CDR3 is TGTGCCACCAGCAGAGAGCCCTACCGAAAACCTAGCAATCAGCCCCAGCATTTT.

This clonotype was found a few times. This CDR3 is CASSQPGLAASSSYEQYF. In DNA form, the CDR3 reads TGCGCCAGCAGCCAGCCGGGACTAGCGGCCTCGAGCTCCTACGAGCAGTACTTC. The V call is TRBV4-1, the J call TRBJ2-7; 11 bases are shared with TRBD2. Germline lookup yields CDR1 MGHRA and CDR2 YSYEKL. The length of the CDR3 is 18 residues. The junction had 10 bases not matched to a gene; V was cut back by 3 bases and J by 0 bases.